The 18 T cell receptor beta chains in this list originate from one sample, sequenced in a study of patients and donors after allogeneic stem cell transplantation. MiXCR, applied by TCRdb to the RT-PCR reads, yields one record per CDR3 protein. Of roughly 190,000 distinct CDR3 sequences listed, approximately 41% are singletons. Input material: blood, either unsorted or a sorted T cell fraction (not recorded which). The receptors were gathered from a human donor who was either an allogeneic HSCT recipient or a stem cell or donor lymphocyte infusion donor (not recorded which). It is not recorded whose cells these are; they may come from a transplant donor.

This sequence joins TRBV28 and TRBJ1-6, with a tentative D call TRBD1 (5 bases). Germline values: CDR1 MDHEN, CDR2 SYDVKM. This CDR3 has 16 amino acids. The V end lost 5 bases, the J end lost 6 bases, and 17 bases lay between the germline ends. The CDR3 nucleotides are TGTGCCAGCAGTCGGGAGGGCGGGGCATCTAATTCACCCCTCCACTTT. The encoded protein is CASSREGGASNSPLHF.

The V gene is TRBV30, the J gene TRBJ1-2, with 7 bases that match TRBD1. The V segment lost 4 bases and the J segment 3 bases; nucleotides outside the gene matches: 5. The CDR3 extends over 13 amino acids. Germline loops: CDR1 GTSNPN, CDR2 SVGIG (reference sequence). CDR3 nucleotide sequence: TGTGCCTGGACGGGACAGATGGACTATGGCTACACCTTC. Residues: CAWTGQMDYGYTF.

The chain has TRBV6-2 or TRBV6-3 and TRBJ2-1; D is perhaps TRBD1 (6 bases). Germline V gene sequence: CDR1 MNHEY, CDR2 SVGEGT. V lost 8 bases and J lost 3, with 14 bases in between. This CDR3 contains 14 residues. CDR3 in DNA: TGTGCCAGCGGGGGAGAGGGGGACTACAATGAGCAGTTCTTC. Its translation: CASGGEGDYNEQFF.

This clonotype was observed once. The V gene is TRBV19, the J gene TRBJ1-4; D unclear. The V gene's germline CDR1 is LNHDA and CDR2 SQIVND (reference sequence). The V end was cut by 9 bases, the J end by 3 bases, with 11 bases between. The CDR3 is 13 amino acids. CDR3 residues: CASSRSSNEKLFF. DNA of the CDR3: TGTGCCAGCTCAAGGTCTTCTAATGAAAAACTGTTTTTT. Complete variable domain (other parts from reference TRBV19 and TRBJ1-4): DGGITQSPKYLFRKEGQNVTLSCEQNLNHDAMYWYRQDPGQGLRLIYYSQIVNDFQKGDIAEGYSVSREKKESFPLTVTSAQKNPTAFYLCASSRSSNEKLFFGSGTQLSVL.

The chain employs TRBV5-6 and TRBJ2-2; no clear D gene. This CDR3 contains 14 residues. V dropped 0 bases and J dropped 3 bases, with 6 bases sitting between them. Germline V CDR1 and CDR2: SGHDT, YYEEEE. The CDR3 here is CASSLGHDTGELFF. The CDR3 DNA follows: TGTGCCAGCAGCTTGGGACACGACACCGGGGAGCTGTTTTTT.

The chain carries TRBV27 and TRBJ2-1; 8 positions agree with TRBD1. The CDR3 runs 16 residues. The V and J ends lost 3 bases and 2 bases, in that order; junction bases with no gene match: 6. Per germline, CDR1 MNHEY and CDR2 SMNVEV (reference sequence). The DNA for the CDR3 is TGTGCCAGCAGTTTCCTGGGACAGGTCCCCTACAATGAGCAGTTCTTC. Translated, it gives CASSFLGQVPYNEQFF.

Remarks on this clonotype: One end of the junction fails to match germline, which may point to a read error. The rearrangement links TRBV7-7 to TRBJ2-2, with a possible D match to TRBD1 (7 bases). Germline values: CDR1 SSHAT, CDR2 FNYEAQ (reference sequence). The CDR3 runs 14 residues. CDR3 bases: TGTGCTAGCAGCTTGGAGGGGGCGCACGGGGAGCTGTTTTTT. Translating it yields CASSLEGAHGELFF.

CDR3 protein: CASSYSGIPLHF. The DNA for the CDR3 is TGTGCCAGCAGTTACTCGGGGATACCCCTCCACTTT. The J gene is TRBJ1-6, the V gene TRBV6-5; no firm D call. Between the trimmed V and J ends, which lost 0 bases and 12 bases, there was a span of 6 bases. Germline loops: CDR1 MNHEY, CDR2 SVGAGI. The CDR3 extends over 12 amino acids.

The rearrangement joins TRBV20-1 to TRBJ1-2, with 7 nucleotides matching TRBD1. Per the germline V gene, CDR1 is DFQATT and CDR2 is SNEGSKA (reference sequence). The CDR3 is 13 amino acids. CDR3 bases: TGCAGCGCGGGACAGCCGCCTAACTATGGCTACACCTTC. This translates into CSAGQPPNYGYTF.

This chain uses TRBV7-8 with TRBJ2-2; D is undetermined. With 2 bases removed from V and 7 bases from J, the gap between germline ends came to 11 bases. This CDR3 is built from 14 residues. Germline V lookup: CDR1 SGHVS, CDR2 FQNEAQ. The CDR3 coding sequence is TGTGCCAGCAGCTTAATTATTTTGGGCGGGGAGCTGTTTTTT. Amino acids: CASSLIILGGELFF.

This clonotype was detected a few times. The chain uses TRBV5-1 and TRBJ2-2; 9 bases are shared with TRBD1. The CDR3 is 15 residues long. In germline, CDR1 is SGHRS, CDR2 YFSETQ. V dropped 4 bases and J dropped 4; count of bases not matched to a gene: 5. The CDR3 DNA is TGCGCCAGCAGCCGGGGACAGGGAGGCACCGGGGAGCTGTTTTTT. Its protein product is CASSRGQGGTGELFF.

The genes are TRBV7-8 and TRBJ1-1; D is unresolved. CDR1 and CDR2 from the germline V gene are SGHVS and FQNEAQ. Trimming pared 5 bases from V and 4 bases from J, leaving 14 bases between. The CDR3 covers 14 residues. The CDR3 DNA reads as TGTGCCAGCAGCCCACTTTCGCGAGGCACTGAAGCTTTCTTT. Its translation is CASSPLSRGTEAFF.

The V gene is TRBV9, the J gene TRBJ2-7, with D perhaps matching TRBD1 or TRBD2 (5 bases each). The V and J ends lost 4 bases and 5 bases respectively, with 13 bases between them. The CDR3 has 13 residues. Germline lookup yields CDR1 SGDLS and CDR2 YYNGEE. DNA of the CDR3: TGTGCCAGCAGCTCTCGGGACGGCGACGAGCAGTACTTC. Translated: CASSSRDGDEQYF.

This clonotype was seen a few times. The chain uses TRBV5-5 and TRBJ1-2; a possible D gene is TRBD1 (5 bases). Trimming cost V 5 bases and J 5 bases, with 19 bases left between them. CDR1 and CDR2 (germline): SGHKS, YYEKEE (reference sequence). The length of the CDR3 is 15 residues. The CDR3 loop is CASSPMSGGWYGYTF. The CDR3 DNA follows: TGTGCCAGCAGTCCCATGAGCGGGGGTTGGTATGGCTACACCTTC. The complete variable domain, with remaining parts taken from reference TRBV5-5 and TRBJ1-2, reads DAGVTQSPTHLIKTRGQQVTLRCSPISGHKSVSWYQQVLGQGPQFIFQYYEKEERGRGNFPDRFSARQFPNYSSELNVNALLLGDSALYLCASSPMSGGWYGYTFGSGTRLTVV.

For this clonotype: This likely comes from a read error, as the CDR3 has no conserved phenylalanine or tryptophan at its end. The rearrangement uses TRBV10-3 and TRBJ1-1; D perhaps matches TRBD1 (5 bases). This CDR3 has 14 residues. Germline V gene data show CDR1 as ENHRY and CDR2 as SYGVKD. The germline V and J ends were trimmed by 2 bases and 4 bases, with 11 bases remaining between them. CDR3 DNA sequence: TGTGCCATCAGTGAGGGGGACCGACCCACTGAAGCTTTCTTG. It yields the protein CAISEGDRPTEAFL.

This clonotype came up a few times. The chain joins TRBV12-3 or TRBV12-4 to TRBJ1-1; 7 bases match TRBD1. This CDR3 is 15 amino acids long. Trimming took 1 base from V and 7 from J; bases not matched to a gene: 9. The CDR3 DNA reads TGTGCCAGCAGTTTAGAGACAGGGCGAATAATTGAAGCTTTCTTT. It codes for CASSLETGRIIEAFF.

In this sample, this clonotype turned up a few times. V and J are TRBV7-2 and TRBJ1-2; no clear D gene. CDR3 length: 14 residues. Germline CDR1 is SGHTA and CDR2 is FQGNSA. Trimming pared 1 base from V and 4 bases from J, leaving 10 bases between. CDR3 DNA: TGTGCCAGCAGCTTAGGACCCGGACCCTATGGCTACACCTTC. It is translated as CASSLGPGPYGYTF.

In its sample, this clonotype was seen many times. J is TRBJ1-1 and V is TRBV29-1; maybe TRBD1 (5 bases). Germline CDR1 reads SQVTM; CDR2 reads ANQGSEA. The CDR3 runs 14 residues. V lost 3 bases and J 1 base, leaving 12 bases between the germline ends. The DNA for the CDR3 is TGCAGCGTTGAGGGGCTTGGAGGGAACACTGAAGCTTTCTTT. This encodes CSVEGLGGNTEAFF.